Below, one T cell receptor beta chain is given with its context. This sequence may be a read error, since a much larger clone differs from it by one base. Since the library was made to target alpha chains, this beta chain is a stray read and its abundance is not meaningful. The data were obtained in a study of spatial heterogeneity in lung cancer. The overall study: Detected sequences consistently included more beta-chain ones than alpha-chain ones. TCR and UMI combinations that were unique each appeared, on average, more than ten times in raw reads.

The time point here: sample taken at primary tumor resection. The input material, whole RNA from tumor, nontumor lung or frozen PBMC, was sequenced unsorted. The cohort: around 77 early-stage, untreated non-small cell lung cancer patients. Looked up from germline, CDR1 is SGHRS and CDR2 is YFSETQ. This CDR3 is built from 15 residues. V lost 5 bases, J lost 2 bases, and 15 bases lay in between. TCRdb redid the calling of the 5' RACE reads with MiXCR, one entry per CDR3 protein. This sample has approximately 11,000 distinct CDR3 sequences, with roughly 6.3% found just once. This receptor was obtained from a male donor with early-stage non-small cell lung cancer. The material was PBMCs, obtained at surgery. This chain uses TRBV5-1 with TRBJ2-3; weak D call: TRBD1 (6 bases). The CDR3 nucleotides read TGCGCCAGCAGTTCCCTCAGGACAGACACAGATACGCAGTATTTT. Protein sequence: CASSSLRTDTDTQYF.